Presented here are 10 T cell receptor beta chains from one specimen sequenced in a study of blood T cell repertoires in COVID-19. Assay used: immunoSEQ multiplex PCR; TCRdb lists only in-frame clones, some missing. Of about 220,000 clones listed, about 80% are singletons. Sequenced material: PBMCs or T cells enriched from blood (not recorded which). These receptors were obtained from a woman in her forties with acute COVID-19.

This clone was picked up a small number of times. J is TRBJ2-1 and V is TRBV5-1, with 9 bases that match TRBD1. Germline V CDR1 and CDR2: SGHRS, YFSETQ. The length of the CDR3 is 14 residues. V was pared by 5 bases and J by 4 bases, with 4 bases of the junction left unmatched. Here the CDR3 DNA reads TGCGCCAGCAGAGCAGGACAGGGGTACAATGAGCAGTTCTTC. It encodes CASRAGQGYNEQFF.

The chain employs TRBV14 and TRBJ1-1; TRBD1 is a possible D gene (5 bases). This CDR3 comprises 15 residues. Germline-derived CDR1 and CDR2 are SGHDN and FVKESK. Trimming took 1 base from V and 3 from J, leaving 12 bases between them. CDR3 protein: CASSQVGGSDTEAFF. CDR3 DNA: TGTGCCAGCAGCCAAGTTGGGGGGTCGGACACTGAAGCTTTCTTT.

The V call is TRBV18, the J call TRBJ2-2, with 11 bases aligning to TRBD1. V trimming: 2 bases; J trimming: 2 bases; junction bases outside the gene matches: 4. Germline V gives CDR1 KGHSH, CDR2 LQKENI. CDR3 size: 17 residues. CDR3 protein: CASSPIGTGGNTGELFF. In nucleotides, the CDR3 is TGTGCCAGCTCACCAATTGGGACAGGGGGAAACACCGGGGAGCTGTTTTTT.

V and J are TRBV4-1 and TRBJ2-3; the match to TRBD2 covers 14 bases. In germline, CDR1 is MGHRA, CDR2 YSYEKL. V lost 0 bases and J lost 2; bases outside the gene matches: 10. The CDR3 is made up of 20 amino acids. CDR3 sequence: CASSQDRVMTSGRDTDTQYF. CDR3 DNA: TGCGCCAGCAGCCAAGATAGGGTCATGACTAGCGGGAGGGACACAGATACGCAGTATTTT.

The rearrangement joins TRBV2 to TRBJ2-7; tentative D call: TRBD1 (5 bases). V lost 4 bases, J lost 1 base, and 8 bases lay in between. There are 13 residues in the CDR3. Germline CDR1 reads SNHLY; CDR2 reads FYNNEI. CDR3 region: CASSGAGSYEQYF. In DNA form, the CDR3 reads TGTGCCAGCAGTGGTGCAGGGTCCTACGAGCAGTACTTC.

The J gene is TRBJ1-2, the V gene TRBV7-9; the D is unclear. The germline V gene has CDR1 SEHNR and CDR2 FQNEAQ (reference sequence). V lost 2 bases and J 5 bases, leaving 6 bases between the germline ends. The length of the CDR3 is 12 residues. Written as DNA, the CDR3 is TGTGCCAGCAGCTTATTCCTATATGGCTACACCTTC. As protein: CASSLFLYGYTF.

The CDR3 nucleotides are TGTGCCAGCAGCCTAAAGCCGGGACAGGGAAAAGAGACCCAGTACTTC. The encoded protein is CASSLKPGQGKETQYF. This sequence joins TRBV7-3 and TRBJ2-5, with TRBD1 identical over 9 bases. The CDR3 runs 16 residues. The germline CDR1 and CDR2 sequences are SGHTA and FQGTGA. V lost 5 bases, J lost 3 bases, and 10 bases stayed unmatched.

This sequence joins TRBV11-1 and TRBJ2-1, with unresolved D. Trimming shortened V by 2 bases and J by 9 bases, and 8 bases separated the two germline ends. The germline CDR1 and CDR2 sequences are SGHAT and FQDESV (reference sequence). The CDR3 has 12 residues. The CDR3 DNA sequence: TGTGCCAGCAGCTTATTGGCTGGTGAGCAGTTCTTC. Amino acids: CASSLLAGEQFF. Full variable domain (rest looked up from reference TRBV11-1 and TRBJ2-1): EAEVAQSPRYKITEKSQAVAFWCDPISGHATLYWYRQILGQGPELLVQFQDESVVDDSQLPKDRFSAERLKGVDSTLKIQPAELGDSAMYLCASSLLAGEQFFGPGTRLTVL.

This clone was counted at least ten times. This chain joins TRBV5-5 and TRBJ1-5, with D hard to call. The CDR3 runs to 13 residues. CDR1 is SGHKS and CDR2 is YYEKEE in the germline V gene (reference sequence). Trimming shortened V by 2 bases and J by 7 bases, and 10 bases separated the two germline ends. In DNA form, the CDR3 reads TGTGCCAGCAGCTTTACAGATTCACAGCCCCAGCATTTT. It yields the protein CASSFTDSQPQHF.

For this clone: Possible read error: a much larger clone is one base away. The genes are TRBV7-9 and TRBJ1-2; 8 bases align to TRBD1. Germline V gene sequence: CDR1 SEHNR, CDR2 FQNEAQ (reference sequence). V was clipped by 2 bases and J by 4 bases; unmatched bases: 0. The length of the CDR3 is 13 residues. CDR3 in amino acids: CASSLQGAYGYTF. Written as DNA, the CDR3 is TGTGCCAGCAGCTTACAGGGGGCCTATGGCTACACCTTC.